This TCR beta chain appears in the sequencing data of a study of blood T cells in healthy people across ages. The study's findings and limits: In older individuals, TCR beta diversity per million T cells was lower, falling roughly linearly with age.

Through a sample-barcoded 5' primer and a J-beta primer mix, a second PCR was run for about 7 to 12 cycles. TCRdb independently ran MiXCR on the 5' RACE reads; one entry per CDR3 protein. The sample records about 1.4 million distinct CDR3 sequences, roughly 64% being singletons. As concerns this clonotype: The antigen remains undetermined.

Source material: blood. This receptor was taken from a man aged 18 to 29 in good health.

CDR3 sequence: CASMKPSGGLGEQFF. CDR3 DNA sequence: TGTGCCAGCATGAAGCCGTCGGGGGGGCTTGGTGAGCAGTTCTTC. V usage is TRBV6-1 and J usage is TRBJ2-1; 8 nucleotides align to TRBD2. Per the germline V gene, CDR1 is MNHNS and CDR2 is SASEGT. The V segment lost 7 bases and the J segment 9 bases; nucleotides outside the gene matches: 14. This CDR3 contains 15 residues.